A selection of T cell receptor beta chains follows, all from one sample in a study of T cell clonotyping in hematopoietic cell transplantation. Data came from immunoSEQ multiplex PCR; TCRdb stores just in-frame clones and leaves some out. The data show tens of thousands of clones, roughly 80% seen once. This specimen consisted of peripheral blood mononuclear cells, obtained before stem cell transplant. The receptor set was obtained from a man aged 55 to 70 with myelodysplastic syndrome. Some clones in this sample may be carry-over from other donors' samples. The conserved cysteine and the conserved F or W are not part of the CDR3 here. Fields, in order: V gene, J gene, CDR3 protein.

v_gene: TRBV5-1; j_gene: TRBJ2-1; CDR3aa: ASSKGTGETNEQF
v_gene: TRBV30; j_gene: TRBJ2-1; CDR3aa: AWNLKKGLSYNEQF
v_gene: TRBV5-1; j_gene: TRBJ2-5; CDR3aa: ASSLVSGQETQY
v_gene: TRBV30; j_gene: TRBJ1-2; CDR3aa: AWYRATNYGYT
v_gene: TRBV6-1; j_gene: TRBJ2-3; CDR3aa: ASSIQGESTDTQY
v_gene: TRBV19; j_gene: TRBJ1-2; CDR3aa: ASSMTGGMGLSYT
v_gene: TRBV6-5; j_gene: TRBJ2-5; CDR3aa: ASSSRLRNQETQY
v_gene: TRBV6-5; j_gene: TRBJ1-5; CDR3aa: ASSYSWTGDQPQH
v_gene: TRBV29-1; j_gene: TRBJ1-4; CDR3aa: SVGTGATNEKLF
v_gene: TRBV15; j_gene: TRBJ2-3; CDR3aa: ATSRDQDTQY
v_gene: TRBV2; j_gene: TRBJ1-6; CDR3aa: ASSTTGTVGSPLH
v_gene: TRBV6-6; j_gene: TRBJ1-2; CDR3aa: AVGSGTVFGYT
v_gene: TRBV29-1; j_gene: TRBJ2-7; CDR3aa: SVDETSGGLIHEQY
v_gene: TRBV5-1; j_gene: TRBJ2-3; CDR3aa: ASSSLDRGGADTQY
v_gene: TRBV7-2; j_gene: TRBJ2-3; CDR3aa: ASSLDPRPDTQY
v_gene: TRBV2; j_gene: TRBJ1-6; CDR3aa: ASSEYETEVSPLH
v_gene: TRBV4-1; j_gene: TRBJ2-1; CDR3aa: ASSHLGRGHHNEQF
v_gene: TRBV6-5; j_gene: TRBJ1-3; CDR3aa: ASSWDRAAGNTIY
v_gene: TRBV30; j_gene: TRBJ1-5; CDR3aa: AWNTGYQPQH
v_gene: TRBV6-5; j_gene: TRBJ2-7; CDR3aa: ASSYGGGGSYEQY
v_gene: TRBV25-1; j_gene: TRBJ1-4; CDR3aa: ASSPVQGQSEKLF
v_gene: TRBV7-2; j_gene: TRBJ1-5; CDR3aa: ASSPRQGDNQPQH
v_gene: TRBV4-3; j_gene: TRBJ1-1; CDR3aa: ASSLERVTEAF
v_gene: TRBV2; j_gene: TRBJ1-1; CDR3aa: ASRRTFNTEAF